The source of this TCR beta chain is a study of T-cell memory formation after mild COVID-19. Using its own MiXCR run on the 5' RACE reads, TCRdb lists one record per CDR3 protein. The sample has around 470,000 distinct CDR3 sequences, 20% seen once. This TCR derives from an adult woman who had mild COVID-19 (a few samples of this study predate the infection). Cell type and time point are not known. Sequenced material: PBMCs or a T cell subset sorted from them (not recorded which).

The CDR3 loop is CASSPRGTTGGEQYF. For the CDR3, the DNA is TGTGCCAGCAGCCCCAGAGGGACTACAGGGGGCGAGCAGTACTTC. The chain couples TRBV7-2 to TRBJ2-7, with D tentatively TRBD1 (8 bases). This CDR3 is 15 amino acids long. The germline gives CDR1 SGHTA, CDR2 FQGNSA. Trimming stripped 5 bases from V and 6 bases from J, with 20 bases between.